This entry features one TCR beta chain sequence. No antigen is known for it. The sample originates from a study of T cell responses to AZD1222 COVID-19 vaccine. General observations from the study: After the peak T cell response, and only then, were repertoires sampled. Among the donors, most were white British and more were female, and clonal diversity was possibly underestimated.

Generated by immunoSEQ multiplex PCR, the TCRdb table keeps only in-frame clones and is missing some. The table lists about 120,000 clones, roughly 90% of them singletons. The source was peripheral blood, collected on day 0 of AZD1222 vaccination. The sequence came from an adult in good health.

CDR3 loop: CASTRGGMNTEAFF. The CDR3 nucleotides read TGTGCCAGCACCCGAGGTGGCATGAACACTGAAGCTTTCTTT. The gene calls are TRBV3-1 (or the pseudogene TRBV3-2) and TRBJ1-1; D is uncertain. The CDR3 consists of 14 residues. The V and J ends lost 7 bases and 0 bases respectively, with 12 bases between them. The germline gives CDR1 LGHDT, CDR2 YNNKEL (reference sequence).